This is a list of T cell receptor beta chains from one sample in a study of response to subunit inactivated influenza vaccine. One entry per CDR3 protein, called by TCRdb with MiXCR from the RT-PCR reads. The sample consists of around 600,000 distinct CDR3 sequences, approximately 11% of them appearing once. These data were also filed under a second study, of T cells expressing NK-cell markers.

This sample comprised PBMCs from blood, obtained on the day of vaccination. These TCRs come from a man between 45 and 60 years old who received an inactivated influenza vaccine. CDR3s include the opening cysteine and the closing phenylalanine or tryptophan. The order of the fields is V gene, CDR3 protein.

TRBV7-8 CASSLDPEPGANVLTF
TRBV12-3/TRBV12-4 CASSRGPFETQYF
TRBV5-1 CASRAGTGYEQYF
TRBV29-1 CSVDRSGRAGNEQFF
TRBV25-1 CASSVGGGYTF
TRBV4-1 CASSHSGTGGIYEQYF
TRBV2 CASSGGRGEHQPQHF
TRBV12-3/TRBV12-4 CASRTQGANYGYTF
TRBV4-2 CASSQDFGGGPSNEQFF
TRBV3-1 CASSQVLEREGQETQYF
TRBV18 CASAEEGPGANVLTF
TRBV29-1 CSVERGRMGNEQFF
TRBV10-3 CAISTGYTGELFF
TRBV9 CASSGGPRVDTIYF
TRBV15 CATSSQGHANTGELFF
TRBV4-1 CASSQDLLLVRGLFF